This T cell receptor (beta chain) comes out of a study of CD8 T cells in Susac syndrome. From blood CD8+ and CD4+ T cells, TCR beta sequences were generated. Germline V gene data show CDR1 as SGHRS and CDR2 as YFSETQ. CDR3 length: 15 residues. V lost 4 bases, J lost 0 bases, and 13 bases lay in between. RNA amounts of roughly 0.45 to 1 ug underwent reverse transcription with random hexamers. With immunoSEQ multiplex PCR, TCR beta CDR3 was amplified across 54 Vbeta and 13 Jbeta. One entry per CDR3 protein results from TCRdb running MiXCR on the immunoSEQ multiplex PCR reads. The sample has approximately 100,000 distinct CDR3 sequences; over 90% are singletons.

This chain links TRBV5-1 with TRBJ2-5; no firm D call. The clonotype comes from a human donor in good health. Sample: CD4+ T cells from PBMCs. DNA of the CDR3: TGCGCCAGCAGCATCCAACCCGGTGACCAAGAGACCCAGTACTTC. Protein product: CASSIQPGDQETQYF.